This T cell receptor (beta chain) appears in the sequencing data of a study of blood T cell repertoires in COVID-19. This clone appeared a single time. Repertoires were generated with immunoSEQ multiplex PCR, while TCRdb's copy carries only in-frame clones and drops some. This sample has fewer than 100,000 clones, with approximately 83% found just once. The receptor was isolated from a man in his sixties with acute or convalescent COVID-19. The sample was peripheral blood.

The CDR3 nucleotides are TGTGCCAGCAGCATAGGACAGGGGCGGGTGAACACTGAAGCTTTCTTT. As protein: CASSIGQGRVNTEAFF. The chain couples TRBV9 to TRBJ1-1; 9 bases map to TRBD1. V gave up 4 bases and J gave up 0 bases; unmatched junction bases: 7. CDR3 size: 16 residues. Germline assignment: CDR1 SGDLS and CDR2 YYNGEE.